This T cell receptor beta chain was recovered during a study of post-analysis software for immune sequencing data. Background on the study: Some patients lacked subtype; others had relapsing-remitting, secondary progressive or progressive-relapsing disease.

Study-wide findings and caveats: When compared against controls, multiple sclerosis patients showed significantly lower normalized Chao1 diversity. Elevated frequency relative to controls characterized roughly 5 TRBV segments in patients, TRBV5-6, TRBV5-1 and TRBV20-1 among them.

CDR1 and CDR2 from the germline V gene are DFQATT and SNEGSKA (reference sequence). The CDR3 is 14 residues long. Trimming took 5 bases from V and 6 from J, leaving 19 bases between them. Unique molecular identifiers tagged the TCR beta cDNA libraries. Using its own MiXCR run on the PCR reads, TCRdb lists one record per CDR3 protein. Here the sample spans about 540,000 distinct CDR3 sequences, around a third being singletons. Worth noting for this clonotype: Its antigen is not known.

Material for sequencing was blood. The TCR originated in a girl under 18 with multiple sclerosis. The chain has TRBV20-1 and TRBJ1-2; D not certain. CDR3 sequence (DNA): TGCAGTGCTCGAATCATGGTCCGGAATCATGGCTACACCTTC. It translates to CSARIMVRNHGYTF.